This T cell receptor (beta chain) was identified during a study of T cell responses to AZD1222 COVID-19 vaccine. Study-wide findings and caveats: Two AZD1222 administrations were followed by greater Spike-specific TCR breadth and depth.

Germline-derived CDR1 and CDR2 are SGDLS and YYNGEE. V gave up 2 bases and J gave up 0 bases, with 9 bases separating them. This CDR3 is 14 amino acids long. As for this clone: Its antigen is unidentified.

Sequenced by immunoSEQ multiplex PCR; TCRdb stores in-frame clones only, minus some. This repertoire shows more than 150,000 clones, over 90% found once; its top ten account for about 1.6%. The source was peripheral blood, collected 28 days after the second AZD1222 dose. The chain is built from TRBV9 and TRBJ2-7; D possibly corresponds to TRBD1 (6 bases). The sequence came from an adult who received the AZD1222 COVID-19 vaccine. CDR3 region: CASSVGANSYEQYF. CDR3 nucleotide sequence: TGTGCCAGCAGCGTGGGGGCTAACTCCTACGAGCAGTACTTC.